The rows below give T cell receptor beta chains drawn from one sample of a study of T cell responses to AZD1222 COVID-19 vaccine. The assay was immunoSEQ multiplex PCR, and TCRdb's table has in-frame clones only and misses some. The data show 150,000 to 200,000 clones, with about 92% seen just once and approximately 1.2% held by the top ten. The sample in question was peripheral blood, obtained 28 days after the second AZD1222 dose. The source of these receptors is an adult who received the AZD1222 COVID-19 vaccine. CDR3s include the opening cysteine and the closing phenylalanine or tryptophan. Fields, in order: CDR3 protein, CDR3 DNA, V gene, J gene, clone size, D gene. D genes are given only for firm matches. Size is omitted from some rows. Given values are once, few, many or a class for expanded clones.

CASTTGALDTLHF	TGTGCCAGCACCACCGGGGCGCTGGACACCCTCCACTTT	TRBV3-1/TRBV3-2	TRBJ1-6	.	.
CAISESGTVSQHF	TGTGCCATCAGTGAGTCGGGGACCGTCTCCCAGCATTTT	TRBV10-3	TRBJ1-5	once	.
CATSGRNYGYTF	TGTGCCACCAGTGGCAGGAACTATGGCTACACCTTC	TRBV24-1	TRBJ1-2	.	.
CASSPPGSNYGYTF	TGTGCCAGCAGCCCACCGGGGAGTAACTATGGCTACACCTTC	TRBV7-2	TRBJ1-2	once	.
CASSPRRDSSGAQHF	TGTGCCAGCTCACCCAGACGGGACAGTTCGGGAGCCCAGCATTTT	TRBV18	TRBJ1-5	once	TRBD1
CASSPGLAGVQETQYF	TGTGCCAGCTCACCAGGACTAGCGGGGGTCCAAGAGACCCAGTACTTC	TRBV18	TRBJ2-5	.	TRBD2
CASSIQGDSSSYEQYF	TGTGCCAGCAGTATCCAAGGGGACAGTAGCTCCTACGAGCAGTACTTC	TRBV13	TRBJ2-7	.	TRBD1
CASSPGQANTEAFF	TGTGCCAGCAGCCCCGGACAGGCGAACACTGAAGCTTTCTTT	TRBV3-1/TRBV3-2	TRBJ1-1	.	TRBD1
CASSFLGPNNNSPLHF	TGTGCCAGCAGCTTCCTGGGACCGAACAATAATTCACCCCTCCACTTT	TRBV7-2	TRBJ1-6	.	.
CASTPKRDNEQFF	TGTGCCAGCACTCCCAAACGAGACAATGAGCAGTTCTTC	TRBV6-6	TRBJ2-1	.	.
CASSYSGDYTEAFF	TGTGCCAGCAGTTACTCGGGGGATTACACTGAAGCTTTCTTT	TRBV6-6	TRBJ1-1	.	.
CASSVDGGAKLRNSPLHF	TGTGCCAGCAGCGTAGATGGAGGGGCAAAGTTACGAAATTCACCCCTCCACTTT	TRBV9	TRBJ1-6	.	.
CASSLNSGVGLGTEAFF	TGTGCCAGCAGCTTAAATTCAGGGGTAGGGTTGGGCACTGAAGCTTTCTTT	TRBV11-2	TRBJ1-1	.	.
CASRGSGELFF	TGTGCCAGCAGGGGATCCGGGGAGCTGTTTTTT	TRBV9	TRBJ2-2	.	.
CASRGTVYGYTF	TGTGCCAGCAGGGGGACCGTCTATGGCTACACCTTC	TRBV2	TRBJ1-2	.	.
CASSLYGGRADTQYF	TGTGCCAGCAGCTTGTATGGGGGGAGGGCAGATACGCAGTATTTT	TRBV5-4	TRBJ2-3	once	TRBD2
CASSPIAGAILYF	TGTGCCAGCAGCCCAATAGCGGGAGCGATCCTGTACTTC	TRBV7-9	TRBJ2-7	few	TRBD2
CASSRGDSPNEKLFF	TGTGCCAGCAGCCGTGGGGACAGTCCAAATGAAAAACTGTTTTTT	TRBV6-5	TRBJ1-4	once	TRBD1
CASSEWAGGLGEQFF	TGTGCCAGCAGTGAGTGGGCGGGGGGGCTCGGTGAGCAGTTCTTC	TRBV6-1	TRBJ2-1	.	TRBD2
CASSGLSSTQATKAAYGYTF	TGTGCCAGCAGTGGGCTATCCTCTACACAGGCTACGAAGGCGGCGTATGGCTACACCTTC	TRBV6-1	TRBJ1-2	.	.
CASSLDRPSPGALYGYTF	TGTGCCAGCAGCTTAGATCGGCCTTCTCCAGGGGCCCTCTATGGCTACACCTTC	TRBV11-2	TRBJ1-2	.	.
CASSGWRGDEQFF	TGTGCCAGCAGTGGATGGAGGGGGGATGAGCAGTTCTTC	TRBV2	TRBJ2-1	.	.
CSVSGTISYEQYF	TGCAGCGTTTCGGGCACAATCTCCTACGAGCAGTACTTC	TRBV29-1	TRBJ2-7	.	.
CASSQERSGPPDTQYF	TGTGCCAGCAGCCAAGAAAGGAGCGGGCCACCGGATACGCAGTATTTT	TRBV4-2	TRBJ2-3	.	.
CASSSGPPYEQYF	TGTGCCAGCAGCTCAGGTCCACCCTACGAGCAGTACTTC	TRBV5-6	TRBJ2-7	.	.
CARPPDSYNSPLHF	TGTGCCAGACCACCGGACTCCTATAATTCACCCCTCCACTTT	TRBV19	TRBJ1-6	.	.
CASSHGEGSGYTF	TGTGCCAGCAGCCACGGAGAGGGGAGCGGCTACACCTTC	TRBV14	TRBJ1-2	once	.
CAWGGQKPNEQYF	TGTGCCTGGGGGGGACAGAAACCGAACGAGCAGTACTTC	TRBV30	TRBJ2-7	.	TRBD1
CAWSEQAFSKLFF	TGTGCCTGGAGTGAACAGGCGTTCTCGAAACTGTTTTTT	TRBV30	TRBJ1-4	.	.